This T cell receptor (beta chain) was retrieved from a study of blood T cell repertoires in COVID-19. Study details: Italy, Spain and the United States were the sources of the convalescent and acute COVID-19 samples.

Unmatched junction bases numbered 5, after V lost 1 base and J lost 7 bases. Germline values: CDR1 LNHDA, CDR2 SQIVND (reference sequence). The CDR3 consists of 14 residues. The protocol was immunoSEQ multiplex PCR, while the TCRdb copy is restricted to in-frame clones and leaves out a portion. This table holds roughly 200,000 clones, 75% to 90% found once. The sequencing sample was made of PBMCs or T cells enriched from blood (not recorded which). The chain couples TRBV19 to TRBJ1-2; 8 bases agree with TRBD1. The origin of this receptor is a man in his forties who had recovered from COVID-19. CDR3 nucleotides: TGTGCCAGTAGTATAGTTGGACAGGGCTCTGGCTACACCTTC. Translated: CASSIVGQGSGYTF.